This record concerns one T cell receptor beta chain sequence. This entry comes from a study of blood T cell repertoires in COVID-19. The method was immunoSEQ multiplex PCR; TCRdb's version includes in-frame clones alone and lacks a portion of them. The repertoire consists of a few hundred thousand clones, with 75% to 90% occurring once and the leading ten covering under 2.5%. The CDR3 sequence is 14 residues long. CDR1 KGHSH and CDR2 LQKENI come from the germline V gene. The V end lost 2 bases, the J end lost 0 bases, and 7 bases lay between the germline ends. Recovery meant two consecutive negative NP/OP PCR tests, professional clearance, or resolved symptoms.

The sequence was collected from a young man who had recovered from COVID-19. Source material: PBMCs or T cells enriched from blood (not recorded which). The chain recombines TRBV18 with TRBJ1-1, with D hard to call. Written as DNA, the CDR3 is TGTGCCAGCTCACCAGGTCGAGTGAACACTGAAGCTTTCTTT. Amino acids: CASSPGRVNTEAFF.